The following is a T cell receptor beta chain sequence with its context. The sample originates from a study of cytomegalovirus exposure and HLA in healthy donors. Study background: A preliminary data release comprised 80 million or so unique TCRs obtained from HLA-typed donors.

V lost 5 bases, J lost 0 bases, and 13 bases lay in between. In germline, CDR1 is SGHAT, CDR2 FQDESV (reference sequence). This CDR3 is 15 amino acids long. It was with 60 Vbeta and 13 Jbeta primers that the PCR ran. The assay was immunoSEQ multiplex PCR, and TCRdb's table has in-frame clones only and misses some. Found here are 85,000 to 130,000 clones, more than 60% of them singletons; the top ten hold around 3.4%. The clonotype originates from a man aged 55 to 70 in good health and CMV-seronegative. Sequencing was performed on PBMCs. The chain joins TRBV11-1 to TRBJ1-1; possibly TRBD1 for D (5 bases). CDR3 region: CASSLTATLNTEAFF. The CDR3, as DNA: TGTGCCAGCAGCCTGACAGCGACTCTGAACACTGAAGCTTTCTTT.